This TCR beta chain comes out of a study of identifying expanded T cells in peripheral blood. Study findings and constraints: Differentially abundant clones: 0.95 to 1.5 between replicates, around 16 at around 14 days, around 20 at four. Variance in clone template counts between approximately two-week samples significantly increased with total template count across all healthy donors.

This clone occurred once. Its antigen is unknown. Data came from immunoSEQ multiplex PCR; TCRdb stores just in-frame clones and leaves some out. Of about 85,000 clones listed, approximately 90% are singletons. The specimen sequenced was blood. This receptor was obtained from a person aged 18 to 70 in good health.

DNA for the CDR3: TGCAGTGCTCGCGACCCTGAAGCTTTCTTT. Its protein is CSARDPEAFF. V gene TRBV20-1 combines with J gene TRBJ1-1, with no clear D. Deletions cut 5 bases from V and 6 bases from J, with 7 bases between. CDR3 length: 10 amino acids. Germline values: CDR1 DFQATT, CDR2 SNEGSKA (reference sequence).